The 21 T cell receptor beta chains below were found in one sample sequenced in a study of blood T cell repertoires in COVID-19. The protocol was immunoSEQ multiplex PCR, while the TCRdb copy is restricted to in-frame clones and leaves out a portion. The table records around 80,000 clones, around 83% of them present only once. Sequencing used peripheral blood. These receptors all stem from a human donor in a cohort sampled during active COVID-19.

The chain couples TRBV4-1 to TRBJ1-3; 7 nucleotides line up with TRBD1. Trimming at V came to 6 bases and at J to 4 bases, leaving 9 bases not matched to a gene. This CDR3 spans 15 amino acids. Germline lookup yields CDR1 MGHRA and CDR2 YSYEKL. The CDR3 here is CASRPGTARGNTIYF. The CDR3 DNA sequence: TGCGCCAGCAGACCAGGGACAGCCCGAGGAAACACCATATATTTT.

The chain combines TRBV3-1 (or the pseudogene TRBV3-2) with TRBJ1-1; D is undetermined. The ends were cut back, 0 bases at V and 1 base at J, with 3 bases in the middle. The germline V gene has CDR1 LGHDT and CDR2 YNNKEL (reference sequence). The CDR3 length is 13 residues. CDR3 region: CASSQDKNTEAFF. For the CDR3, the DNA is TGTGCCAGCAGCCAAGACAAGAACACTGAAGCTTTCTTT.

J is TRBJ2-3 and V is TRBV9; perhaps TRBD2 as D (6 bases). The CDR3 loop spans 14 amino acids. The ends were cut back, 2 bases at V and 4 bases at J, with 11 bases in the middle. CDR1 SGDLS and CDR2 YYNGEE come from the germline V gene. DNA of the CDR3: TGTGCCAGCAGCGTGGTGGAGGGTTCAGATACGCAGTATTTT. It codes for CASSVVEGSDTQYF.

This clone was seen a handful of times. The V call is TRBV2, the J call TRBJ1-1; no definite D call. CDR3 length: 14 residues. Deletions cut 4 bases from V and 1 base from J, with 10 bases between. Germline V gives CDR1 SNHLY, CDR2 FYNNEI. The CDR3, as DNA: TGTGCCAGCAGTGGTTGGTCAGGGAACACTGAAGCTTTCTTT. Translating gives CASSGWSGNTEAFF. Variable domain in full (rest from reference TRBV2 and TRBJ1-1): EPEVTQTPSHQVTQMGQEVILRCVPISNHLYFYWYRQILGQKVEFLVSFYNNEISEKSEIFDDQFSVERPDGSNFTLKIRSTKLEDSAMYFCASSGWSGNTEAFFGQGTRLTVV.

The chain joins TRBV19 to TRBJ2-5, with 10 bases aligning to TRBD2. The length of the CDR3 is 16 residues. Looked up from germline, CDR1 is LNHDA and CDR2 is SQIVND (reference sequence). The V and J ends lost 5 bases and 2 bases, in that order; junction bases with no gene match: 8. This CDR3 reads CASSPRGSGGQETQYF. The CDR3 DNA reads as TGTGCCAGTAGTCCCCGCGGTAGCGGGGGGCAAGAGACCCAGTACTTC.

The CDR3 coding sequence is TGTGCCAGCAGCTTAAGTGGGGGACTAGCGGCAGATACGCAGTATTTT. This translates into CASSLSGGLAADTQYF. V and J are TRBV11-3 and TRBJ2-3; 11 bases map to TRBD2. Germline-derived CDR1 and CDR2 are SGHNT and YENEEA. The CDR3 has 16 residues. V lost 2 bases to trimming and J lost 4 bases; unmatched junction nucleotides: 5.

In its sample, this clone was seen once. The chain employs TRBV4-1 and TRBJ2-7; 7 bases match TRBD2. The CDR3 is 19 residues long. The germline V gene encodes CDR1 MGHRA and CDR2 YSYEKL. J lost 3 bases, V lost 0 bases, and 17 bases had no gene match. The CDR3 here is CASSQDRGGAGILLYEQYF. CDR3 bases: TGCGCCAGCAGCCAAGACCGGGGAGGGGCAGGGATCCTACTCTACGAGCAGTACTTC.

CDR3 loop: CASSPAGITGYNEKLFF. DNA for the CDR3: TGTGCCAGTAGTCCTGCTGGGATAACGGGATATAATGAAAAACTGTTTTTT. The chain couples TRBV19 to TRBJ1-4; D gene unclear. The CDR3 extends over 17 amino acids. Trimming stripped 5 bases from V and 4 bases from J, with 20 bases between. Germline V lookup: CDR1 LNHDA, CDR2 SQIVND (reference sequence).

The CDR3 reads CASTPGGGELFF. As DNA, the CDR3 is TGTGCCAGCACCCCGGGGGGAGGGGAGCTGTTTTTT. The chain carries TRBV7-9 and TRBJ2-2; TRBD2 aligns across 7 bases. The CDR3 consists of 12 residues. Trimming removed 7 bases from V and 8 bases from J; junction bases left unmatched: 4. The germline CDR1 and CDR2 sequences are SEHNR and FQNEAQ (reference sequence).

In DNA form, the CDR3 reads TGCGCCAGCAGCCAAGATTCGGACAGATACGAGCAGTACTTC. It yields the protein CASSQDSDRYEQYF. This chain uses TRBV4-1 with TRBJ2-7; the D gene is possibly TRBD1 (6 bases). CDR3 length equals 14 residues. CDR1 and CDR2 from the germline V gene are MGHRA and YSYEKL. Trimming removed 0 bases at V and 4 bases at J, with 10 bases between.

The chain combines TRBV6-5 with TRBJ2-5; D perhaps matches TRBD2 (5 bases). The V and J ends lost 11 bases and 4 bases respectively, with 14 bases between them. CDR3 length equals 12 residues. The germline CDR1 and CDR2 sequences are MNHEY and SVGAGI. Here the CDR3 reads CAGKEAGETQYF. In DNA, the CDR3 is TGTGCCGGCAAGGAGGCGGGAGAGACCCAGTACTTC.

V and J are TRBV14 and TRBJ1-6, with D perhaps matching TRBD1 (5 bases). V lost 4 bases and J lost 7, with 14 bases in between. CDR3 length equals 15 residues. CDR1 SGHDN and CDR2 FVKESK come from the germline V gene. In DNA, the CDR3 is TGTGCCAGCAGCCTCGGGGGGTCGAGGAATTCACCCCTCCACTTT. Protein sequence: CASSLGGSRNSPLHF.

The count of this clone is one. V is TRBV12-3 or TRBV12-4 and J is TRBJ2-7, with TRBD2 matching over 7 bases. This CDR3 spans 13 amino acids. V lost 5 bases and J lost 3; bases outside the gene matches: 4. CDR3 sequence: CASSVWGGYEQYF. CDR3 bases: TGTGCCAGCAGTGTCTGGGGGGGCTACGAGCAGTACTTC.

CDR3 sequence reads: CASSLSIRTRHGYTF. DNA of the CDR3: TGTGCCAGCAGTTTATCGATCCGGACACGACATGGCTACACCTTC. The chain couples TRBV27 to TRBJ1-2; TRBD1 might be the D (5 bases). This CDR3 region has 15 residues. Germline V gene sequence: CDR1 MNHEY, CDR2 SMNVEV (reference sequence). V lost 0 bases and J 6 bases, leaving 14 bases between the germline ends.

This sequence joins TRBV28 and TRBJ1-2, with TRBD1 as a possible D gene (6 bases). CDR1 and CDR2 from the germline V gene are MDHEN and SYDVKM. V was pared by 3 bases and J by 8 bases, with 16 bases between. The CDR3 is made up of 14 amino acids. The CDR3 loop is CASSFGQGIGGYTF. For the CDR3, the DNA is TGTGCCAGCAGTTTCGGGCAGGGGATCGGAGGCTACACCTTC.

The chain links TRBV29-1 to TRBJ2-3; TRBD2 agrees at 12 bases. There are 23 residues in the CDR3. The germline CDR1 and CDR2 sequences are SQVTM and ANQGSEA. V was pared by 7 bases and J by 0 bases, with 29 bases of the junction left unmatched. Here the CDR3 reads CSAPPGGQAQTSGGETSTDTQYF. The CDR3 DNA reads TGCAGCGCGCCTCCAGGGGGACAGGCGCAGACTAGCGGGGGTGAAACTAGCACAGATACGCAGTATTTT.

The chain carries TRBV10-3 and TRBJ1-6, with TRBD1 as a possible D gene (6 bases). Germline assignment: CDR1 ENHRY and CDR2 SYGVKD. This CDR3 contains 13 residues. Trimming left V 6 bases short and J 14 bases short, with 17 bases between. DNA of the CDR3: TGTGCCATCAGCAACAGGGATCCACGAGCCCTCCACTTT. It is translated as CAISNRDPRALHF.

The rearrangement uses TRBV30 and TRBJ1-5; TRBD1 agrees at 7 bases. The germline V gene encodes CDR1 GTSNPN and CDR2 SVGIG (reference sequence). The ends lost 1 base at V and 0 bases at J; junction bases unmatched: 6. This CDR3 spans 16 amino acids. The CDR3 DNA sequence: TGTGCCTGGAGTGGACAGGGTTTCTATAGCAATCAGCCCCAGCATTTT. It translates to CAWSGQGFYSNQPQHF.

This chain uses TRBV27 with TRBJ2-1; 7 bases fit TRBD2. The V gene end was trimmed by 0 bases and the J gene end by 2 bases; junction bases not matched to a gene: 4. Germline lookup yields CDR1 MNHEY and CDR2 SMNVEV (reference sequence). The CDR3 spans 16 residues. The CDR3 sequence: CASSLSRLAAYNEQFF. CDR3 coding DNA: TGTGCCAGCAGTTTATCTCGGCTAGCGGCCTACAATGAGCAGTTCTTC.

V is TRBV7-2 and J is TRBJ2-3, with unresolved D. The germline V and J ends were trimmed by 4 bases and 4 bases, with 6 bases remaining between them. The CDR3 is 12 amino acids. The germline gives CDR1 SGHTA, CDR2 FQGNSA. In nucleotides, the CDR3 is TGTGCCAGCAGCTGGGCTGCAGATACGCAGTATTTT. It translates to CASSWAADTQYF. Filled out from reference TRBV7-2 and TRBJ2-3, the complete variable domain reads GAGVSQSPSNKVTEKGKDVELRCDPISGHTALYWYRQSLGQGLEFLIYFQGNSAPDKSGLPSDRFSAERTGGSVSTLTIQRTQQEDSAVYLCASSWAADTQYFGPGTRLTVL.

The rearrangement joins TRBV29-1 to TRBJ2-2, with TRBD2 as a possible D gene (6 bases). CDR3 length equals 14 residues. Germline CDR1 reads SQVTM; CDR2 reads ANQGSEA. The V gene lost 7 bases and the J gene lost 5 bases, with 17 bases spanning the gap. The CDR3 DNA follows: TGCAGCGCCTATGGGGAGGAGGGGACCGGGGAGCTGTTTTTT. Translating gives CSAYGEEGTGELFF.